Listed here are 27 T cell receptor beta chains from one sample, sequenced in a study of blood T cell repertoires in COVID-19. Repertoires were generated with immunoSEQ multiplex PCR, while TCRdb's copy carries only in-frame clones and drops some. The sample holds 150,000 to 200,000 clones; 65% to 80% are singletons and the top ten take roughly 8.6%. The sequencing input was peripheral blood. The receptor set was obtained from a man in his sixties with acute or convalescent COVID-19.

This sequence joins TRBV12-3 or TRBV12-4 and TRBJ2-3; D is undetermined. This CDR3 has 12 amino acids. V lost 7 bases and J lost 5, with 10 bases in between. CDR3: CASTSSVDTQYF. The CDR3 DNA reads as TGTGCCAGCACCTCATCAGTAGATACGCAGTATTTT.

The V and J genes are TRBV5-1 and TRBJ2-7; 8 nucleotides agree with TRBD1. The CDR3 runs 14 residues. V shed 0 bases, J shed 4 bases, and the junction held 3 bases outside the gene matches. CDR1 is SGHRS, CDR2 YFSETQ, per germline. CDR3 nucleotides: TGCGCCAGCAGCTTGGTGCGGACAGGGTACGAGCAGTACTTC. It yields the protein CASSLVRTGYEQYF.

The V and J genes are TRBV27 and TRBJ2-1; 7 bases line up with TRBD1. CDR1 and CDR2 (germline): MNHEY, SMNVEV (reference sequence). The CDR3 is 15 residues long. Germline trimming cut 6 bases from V and 6 bases from J; bases unmatched to any gene: 11. CDR3 residues: CASRRVGGEGNEQFF. DNA for the CDR3: TGTGCCAGCAGACGTGTAGGGGGCGAAGGCAATGAGCAGTTCTTC.

This rearrangement joins TRBV12-3 or TRBV12-4 to TRBJ1-5, with D maybe TRBD1 (5 bases). The CDR3 has 12 amino acids. V shed 8 bases and J shed 7 bases, with 12 bases lying between them. This CDR3 is CASGLQGQPQHF. CDR3 DNA: TGTGCCAGCGGTCTTCAGGGACAGCCCCAGCATTTT.

This clone was recorded a few times. The CDR3 here is CATSGWATNQPQHF. The DNA for the CDR3 is TGTGCCACCAGTGGTTGGGCGACCAATCAGCCCCAGCATTTT. The rearrangement uses TRBV24-1 and TRBJ1-5; D is unclear. Germline V CDR1 and CDR2: KGHDR, SFDVKD. The CDR3 is 14 residues long. The V gene lost 5 bases and the J gene lost 3 bases, with 10 bases spanning the gap.

The CDR3 DNA reads TGTGCCATCCCCATGCGGGGCCAAGCCACCTACGAGCAGTACTTC. Protein sequence: CAIPMRGQATYEQYF. The V and J genes are TRBV27 and TRBJ2-7; D possibly corresponds to TRBD2 (6 bases). The CDR3 is 15 amino acids. Deletions cut 10 bases from V and 2 bases from J, with 21 bases between. From germline, CDR1 is MNHEY and CDR2 SMNVEV (reference sequence).

This chain joins TRBV2 and TRBJ2-1, with 7 bases identical to TRBD1. The V gene's germline CDR1 is SNHLY and CDR2 FYNNEI. This CDR3 is 16 amino acids long. Germline trimming cut 2 bases from V and 5 bases from J; bases unmatched to any gene: 9. Written as DNA, the CDR3 is TGTGCCAGCAGTGAAACCCGGTCTACAGGGGACAATGAGCAGTTCTTC. It codes for CASSETRSTGDNEQFF.

The chain joins TRBV4-1 to TRBJ1-5; D possibly corresponds to TRBD1 (5 bases). The CDR3 runs to 16 residues. Trimming took 0 bases from V and 4 from J, leaving 13 bases between them. The V gene's germline CDR1 is MGHRA and CDR2 YSYEKL. CDR3 region: CASSQETWGGNQPQHF. CDR3 sequence (DNA): TGCGCCAGCAGCCAAGAAACTTGGGGGGGGAATCAGCCCCAGCATTTT.

This clone occurred a few times. This chain uses TRBV5-1 with TRBJ1-1; 10 bases align to TRBD1. With 0 bases clipped from V and 6 bases from J, the junction kept 5 bases outside the gene matches. This CDR3 contains 15 residues. Germline-derived CDR1 and CDR2 are SGHRS and YFSETQ. This chain's CDR3 is CASSLGTGGPPEAFF. The CDR3, as DNA: TGCGCCAGCAGCTTGGGGACAGGGGGTCCTCCTGAAGCTTTCTTT.

In this sample, this clone turned up a few times. The CDR3 reads CASSYTGGNTGELFF. As DNA, the CDR3 is TGTGCCAGCAGTTACACGGGGGGCAACACCGGGGAGCTGTTTTTT. The chain has TRBV6-2 or TRBV6-3 and TRBJ2-2; D is possibly TRBD2 (7 bases). Germline V gene data show CDR1 as MNHEY and CDR2 as SVGEGT. The ends were cut back, 2 bases at V and 2 bases at J, with 9 bases in the middle. The CDR3 covers 15 residues.

The V and J genes are TRBV9 and TRBJ2-6; D call uncertain. This CDR3 has 11 residues. CDR1 is SGDLS and CDR2 is YYNGEE in the germline V gene. V gave up 4 bases and J gave up 12 bases, with 8 bases separating them. The CDR3 DNA follows: TGTGCCAGCAGCACTATGAGCGTCCTGACTTTC. This sequence encodes CASSTMSVLTF.

The V gene is TRBV10-3, the J gene TRBJ2-3, with a tentative D call TRBD1 (6 bases). V gave up 4 bases and J gave up 4 bases, with 18 bases separating them. Germline loops: CDR1 ENHRY, CDR2 SYGVKD. This CDR3 has 16 residues. The CDR3 region has the DNA TGTGCCATCAGTGGGGGGAGCAGGGGTTGGTCAGATACGCAGTATTTT. Translated: CAISGGSRGWSDTQYF.

The V and J genes are TRBV2 and TRBJ2-7; no reliable D call. The CDR3 length is 13 residues. The V gene's germline CDR1 is SNHLY and CDR2 FYNNEI. Trimming cost V 6 bases and J 2 bases, with 11 bases left between them. The CDR3 loop reads CASSEIAPYEQYF. CDR3 DNA sequence: TGTGCCAGCAGCGAGATTGCACCCTACGAGCAGTACTTC.

V and J are TRBV13 and TRBJ1-3, with 9 bases identical to TRBD1. The J segment lost 1 base and the V segment lost 5 bases, leaving 9 bases of the junction unmatched. Germline CDR1 and CDR2: PRHDT and FYEKMQ (reference sequence). The CDR3 consists of 17 residues. This chain's CDR3 is CASSGTGRIGSGNTIYF. As DNA, the CDR3 is TGTGCCAGCAGCGGGACAGGGCGAATTGGTTCTGGAAACACCATATATTTT. Full variable domain (rest looked up from reference TRBV13 and TRBJ1-3): AAGVIQSPRHLIKEKRETATLKCYPIPRHDTVYWYQQGPGQDPQFLISFYEKMQSDKGSIPDRFSAQQFSDYHSELNMSSLELGDSALYFCASSGTGRIGSGNTIYFGEGSWLTVV.

This rearrangement joins TRBV6-5 to TRBJ1-2, with 8 bases identical to TRBD1. Germline V gene lookup returns CDR1 MNHEY and CDR2 SVGAGI. This CDR3 is 14 amino acids long. The ends lost 6 bases at V and 6 bases at J; junction bases unmatched: 9. In DNA, the CDR3 is TGTGCCAGCAGCCCCCAGGGGGCCCTTAATGGCTACACCTTC. It is translated as CASSPQGALNGYTF.

V is TRBV3-1 (or the pseudogene TRBV3-2) and J is TRBJ2-3; 7 bases agree with TRBD2. V gave up 5 bases and J gave up 2 bases; unmatched junction bases: 1. This CDR3 spans 13 amino acids. The germline gives CDR1 LGHDT, CDR2 YNNKEL (reference sequence). The CDR3 bases are TGTGCCAGCAGCGGGGGGGTCACAGATACGCAGTATTTT. Translating gives CASSGGVTDTQYF.

This clone was counted once. The chain has TRBV9 and TRBJ2-1; D unclear. The germline gives CDR1 SGDLS, CDR2 YYNGEE. V gave up 0 bases and J gave up 2 bases, with 12 bases separating them. The CDR3 sequence is 16 residues long. For the CDR3, the DNA is TGTGCCAGCAGCGTAGAGCCCGTCCAAGCCTACAATGAGCAGTTCTTC. It specifies CASSVEPVQAYNEQFF.

V usage is TRBV10-3 and J usage is TRBJ1-1; 10 bases map to TRBD1. This CDR3 has 11 residues. CDR1 is ENHRY, CDR2 SYGVKD, per germline. The V segment lost 6 bases and the J segment 11 bases; nucleotides outside the gene matches: 3. The DNA for the CDR3 is TGTGCCATCAGGGGACAGGGGCGGGCTTTCTTT. It yields the protein CAIRGQGRAFF.

The count of this clone is one. The genes are TRBV6-2 or TRBV6-3 and TRBJ1-6; D remains unclear. The V end was cut by 2 bases, the J end by 7 bases, with 9 bases between. Germline loops: CDR1 MNHEY, CDR2 SVGEGT. There are 14 residues in the CDR3. The CDR3 reads CASSYLEANSPLHF. CDR3 nucleotides: TGTGCCAGCAGTTACCTGGAGGCCAATTCACCCCTCCACTTT.

The chain joins TRBV30 to TRBJ2-1; 10 bases agree with TRBD2. V lost 0 bases, J lost 9 bases, and 8 bases stayed unmatched. The germline gives CDR1 GTSNPN, CDR2 SVGIG (reference sequence). CDR3 size: 15 residues. The CDR3: CAWSVQSGGAIEQFF. The CDR3 nucleotides are TGTGCCTGGAGTGTACAGAGCGGGGGGGCGATTGAGCAGTTCTTC.

This sequence joins TRBV9 and TRBJ2-1, with TRBD2 matching over 11 bases. Germline trimming cut 4 bases from V and 7 bases from J; bases unmatched to any gene: 10. Germline lookup yields CDR1 SGDLS and CDR2 YYNGEE. The CDR3 is made up of 16 amino acids. CDR3 in amino acids: CASSSISGGAVNEQFF. Here the CDR3 DNA reads TGTGCCAGCAGCTCCATTAGCGGGGGGGCCGTTAATGAGCAGTTCTTC.

This sequence joins TRBV5-1 and TRBJ2-7, with D possibly matching TRBD1 (5 bases). The germline V gene encodes CDR1 SGHRS and CDR2 YFSETQ. Trimming cost V 3 bases and J 0 bases, with 7 bases left between them. This CDR3 is built from 13 residues. The CDR3 sequence is CASSSDTSYEQYF. In DNA, the CDR3 is TGCGCCAGCAGCTCGGACACCTCCTACGAGCAGTACTTC.

This chain uses TRBV10-2 with TRBJ2-7; possible D gene TRBD1, 6 bases. In germline, CDR1 is WSHSY, CDR2 SAAADI. CDR3 length equals 11 residues. The V end lost 10 bases, the J end lost 5 bases, and 12 bases lay between the germline ends. CDR3 sequence: CATHTGHEQYF. The CDR3 bases are TGCGCCACCCATACAGGGCACGAGCAGTACTTC.

This clone was recorded only once. The V call is TRBV18, the J call TRBJ1-5; D uncertain. There are 12 residues in the CDR3. Germline CDR1 KGHSH, CDR2 LQKENI. The V gene lost 4 bases and the J gene lost 4 bases, with 5 bases spanning the gap. CDR3 loop: CASSLENQPQHF. CDR3 in DNA: TGTGCCAGCTCACTAGAGAATCAGCCCCAGCATTTT.

The CDR3 DNA follows: TGTGCCAGCAAGGAGGGGAGGGGCAATCAGCCCCAGCATTTT. Encoded protein: CASKEGRGNQPQHF. This sequence joins TRBV2 and TRBJ1-5; maybe TRBD1 (5 bases). Trimming took off 7 bases at V and 2 bases at J, with 12 bases between the two ends. CDR3 length: 14 residues. Germline assignment: CDR1 SNHLY and CDR2 FYNNEI.

The V gene is TRBV19, the J gene TRBJ1-2; the D gene is possibly TRBD1 (6 bases). The CDR3 is made up of 14 amino acids. Trimming left V 0 bases short and J 7 bases short, with 12 bases between. CDR1 is LNHDA, CDR2 SQIVND, per germline (reference sequence). The CDR3 sequence is CASSIETGWRGYTF. DNA for the CDR3: TGTGCCAGTAGTATAGAAACAGGGTGGCGTGGCTACACCTTC.

V gene TRBV10-3 combines with J gene TRBJ2-7; 7 bases line up with TRBD2. This CDR3 is 16 amino acids long. Unmatched junction bases numbered 11, after V lost 3 bases and J lost 3 bases. Germline CDR1 and CDR2: ENHRY and SYGVKD. The DNA of the CDR3 is TGTGCCATCAGTGACACCTCCGGGGGGAACCTCTACGAGCAGTACTTC. Its translation: CAISDTSGGNLYEQYF.